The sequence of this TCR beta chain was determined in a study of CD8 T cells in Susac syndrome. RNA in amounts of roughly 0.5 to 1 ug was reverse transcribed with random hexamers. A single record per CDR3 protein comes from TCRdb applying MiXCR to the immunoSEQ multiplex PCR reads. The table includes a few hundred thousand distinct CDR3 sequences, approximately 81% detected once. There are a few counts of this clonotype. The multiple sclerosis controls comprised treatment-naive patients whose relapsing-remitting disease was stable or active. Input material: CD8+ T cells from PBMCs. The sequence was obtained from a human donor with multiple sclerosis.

DNA of the CDR3: TGTGCCAGCACCCTTCTAGCGGAAAGCAAAGGGAGCGAGCAGTACTTC. Protein: CASTLLAESKGSEQYF. The rearrangement uses TRBV6-1 and TRBJ2-7; 7 bases line up with TRBD2. The germline V gene encodes CDR1 MNHNS and CDR2 SASEGT. The CDR3 is made up of 16 amino acids. V lost 7 bases, J lost 6 bases, and 18 bases stayed unmatched.